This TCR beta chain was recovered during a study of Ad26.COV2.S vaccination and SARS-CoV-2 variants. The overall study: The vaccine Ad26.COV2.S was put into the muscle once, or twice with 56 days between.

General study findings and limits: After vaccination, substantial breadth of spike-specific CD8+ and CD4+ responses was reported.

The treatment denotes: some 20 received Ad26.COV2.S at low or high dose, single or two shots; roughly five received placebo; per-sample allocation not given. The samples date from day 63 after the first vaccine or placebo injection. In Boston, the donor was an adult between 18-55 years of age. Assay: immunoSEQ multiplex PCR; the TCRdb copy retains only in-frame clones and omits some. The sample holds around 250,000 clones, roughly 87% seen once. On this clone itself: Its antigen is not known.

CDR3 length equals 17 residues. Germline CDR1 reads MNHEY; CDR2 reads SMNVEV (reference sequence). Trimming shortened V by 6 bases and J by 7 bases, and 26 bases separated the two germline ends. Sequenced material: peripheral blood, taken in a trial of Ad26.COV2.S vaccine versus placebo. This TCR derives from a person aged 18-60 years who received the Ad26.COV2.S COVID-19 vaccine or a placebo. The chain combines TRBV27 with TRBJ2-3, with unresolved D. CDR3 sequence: CASSYLSPGWAKNTQYF. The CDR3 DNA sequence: TGTGCCAGCAGCTATTTGTCGCCTGGGTGGGCAAAGAATACGCAGTATTTT.